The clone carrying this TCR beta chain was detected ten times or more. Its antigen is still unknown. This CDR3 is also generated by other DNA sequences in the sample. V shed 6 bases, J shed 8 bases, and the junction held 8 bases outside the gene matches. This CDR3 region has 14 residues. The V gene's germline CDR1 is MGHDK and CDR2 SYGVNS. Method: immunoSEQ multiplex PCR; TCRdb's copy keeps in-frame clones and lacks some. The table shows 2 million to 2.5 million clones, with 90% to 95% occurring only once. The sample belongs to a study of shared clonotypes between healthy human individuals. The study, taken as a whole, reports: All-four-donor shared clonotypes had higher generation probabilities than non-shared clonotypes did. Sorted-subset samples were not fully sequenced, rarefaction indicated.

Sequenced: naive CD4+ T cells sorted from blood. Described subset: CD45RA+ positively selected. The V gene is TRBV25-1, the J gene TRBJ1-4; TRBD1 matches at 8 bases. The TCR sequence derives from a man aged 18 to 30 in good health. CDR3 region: CASSKDRVDEKLFF. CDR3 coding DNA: TGTGCCAGCAGCAAGGACAGGGTAGACGAAAAACTGTTTTTT.